This TCR beta chain came from a study of T cells in Graves' hyperthyroidism and ophthalmopathy (dated by TCRdb to between 2019 and 2020). Regarding the research as a whole: Peripheral blood samples were taken at the time of initial diagnosis, prior to any treatment. TCR V-J signatures able to tell the groups apart were searched for in a discovery cohort of 90 to 100 patients, of whom around 43 had Graves' ophthalmopathy and 57 had stable Graves' hyperthyroidism. Whether ophthalmopathy could be predicted prospectively was tested in an independent validation cohort made up of roughly 19 hyperthyroidism patients plus 17 patients who later progressed to ophthalmopathy. The 90 or so discovery patients were randomly split 7:3 into training and test sets. Thyroid tissue and blood T-cell repertoires from about 6 Graves' hyperthyroidism patients were also compared in the study. After sampling, hyperthyroidism patients received methimazole starting at 30 mg daily, and ophthalmopathy patients received high-dose intravenous methylprednisolone. TCR Vbeta CDR3 sequencing of approximately 140 peripheral blood samples (under 45 ophthalmopathy, about 74 hyperthyroidism and approximately 17 progressor patients) is reported in the paper.

This clonotype was seen at least ten times. No cognate antigen has been identified for it. No clone much larger than this one lies a single base away; base qualities are absent. Findings and caveats that apply to the study as a whole: A 13 V-J signature model separated ophthalmopathy from stable hyperthyroidism, with over 85% sensitivity and 81.08% specificity in cross-validation and 80%/75% in testing. During validation, the model predicted progression to ophthalmopathy a median of about 6.3 months ahead of onset, with around 70% sensitivity and 72% to 85% specificity. Sample size was not statistically predetermined, and blinding of investigators to group allocation was not performed. Most expanded thyroid clonotypes (frequency above 0.001) were also detected in blood, a finding suggesting that blood repertoires may reflect thyroid immune responses.

The TCR beta CDR3 regions were amplified from the RNA transcripts. The first round of RT-PCR for the TCR CDR3 was performed with the HTBI primer set and the Qiagen OneStep RT-PCR kit. The libraries were constructed in a second round of multiplex PCR and then size-selected and purified. Sequencing of the libraries was done on an Illumina HiSeq2000 using paired-end 100 bp reads. In the source study's methods: SOAPnuke was used to process the raw data, removing reads that contained adapters or uncalled bases, had a mean Phred below 15, or lacked an exact match to the constant primer or identifier. COPE v1.2.5 was used to merge the high-quality paired reads, and each unique nucleotide sequence was defined as a clonotype. Clonotypes were aligned to IMGT TRBV, TRBD and TRBJ reference segments using MiTCR v1.1. Only V-J combinations with frequency above 0.0001, covering about 99% of repertoires, were analysed. A TCS score was defined as the ratio between F50 (clonal expansion) and ExV (chaos), using BLOSUM62-based TCRdist between CDR3 peptides within each V-J. Welch's t-statistics and random forest reduced roughly 530 V-J features to 10 to 15, which were used in a naive Bayes classifier (R e1071). TCRdb reprocessing: public reads trimmed at Q25 with fastp, clones called with MiXCR, in-frame beta chains kept. Entries are consolidated by CDR3 protein sequence, retaining the most common genes and DNA. The authors' filters were not applied to this entry. In all, the sample holds some 460,000 distinct CDR3 sequences, and about a sixth of those were seen once. Together, the top ten hold approximately 7.5% of the sample.

Stable Graves' hyperthyroidism was defined as no progression to ophthalmopathy during 18 months of follow-up. Hyperthyroidism patients were newly diagnosed, with disease duration under 2 months, and aged 18 to 65 years. Patients with uncontrolled infections, other autoimmune diseases, pregnancy or lactation were excluded. Diagnoses were established on the basis of clinical symptoms, serum thyroxine and TRAb, thyroid ultrasound, and orbital computed tomography. PBMCs were isolated from about 10 ml of fresh peripheral blood by Ficoll-Paque density gradient centrifugation. Trizol reagent was used to extract total RNA, and RNA quality was then checked on an Agilent 2100 Bioanalyzer. Sequenced input: blood. This sequence was found in a woman aged 18-35 years with Graves' hyperthyroidism.

At the DNA level, the sequence is TGTGCCAGCGCCGAAAGTTACCTCAGGGGGAACACTGAAGCTTTCTTT. Its product reads: CASAESYLRGNTEAFF. Recombination joined TRBV2 with TRBJ1-1; TRBD1 is possibly the D segment (6 matching bases). The germline V gene supplies CDR1 SNHLY and CDR2 FYNNEI. Cut back by 8 bases and 1 base, the V and J ends lie 20 bases apart. Measured from the cysteine to the phenylalanine, the CDR3 is 16 residues long. Of the read, only the CDR3 DNA is kept; its 48 bases are in frame from base 1.